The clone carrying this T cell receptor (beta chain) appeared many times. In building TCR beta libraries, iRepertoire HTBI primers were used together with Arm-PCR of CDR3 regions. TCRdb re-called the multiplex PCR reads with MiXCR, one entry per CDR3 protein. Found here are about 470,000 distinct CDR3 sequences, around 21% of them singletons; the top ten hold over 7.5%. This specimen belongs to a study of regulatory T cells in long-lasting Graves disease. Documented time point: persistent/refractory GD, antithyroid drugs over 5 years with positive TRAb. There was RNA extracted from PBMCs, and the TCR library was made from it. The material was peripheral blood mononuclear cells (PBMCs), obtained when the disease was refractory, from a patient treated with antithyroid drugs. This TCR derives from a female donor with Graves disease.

DNA for the CDR3: TGTGCCAGCAGCCTCACCTTCGAGCAGTACTTC. It specifies CASSLTFEQYF. The chain is built from TRBV28 and TRBJ2-7; D is uncertain. CDR3 size: 11 residues. Germline CDR1 MDHEN, CDR2 SYDVKM. Trimming shortened V by 6 bases and J by 6 bases, and 9 bases separated the two germline ends.